Given below is one T cell receptor (beta chain) in context. Here immunoSEQ multiplex PCR was the method, and the copy in TCRdb shows in-frame clones only, minus some. Found here are around 61,000 clones, around 85% of them singletons; the top ten hold 5%. The CDR3 extends over 13 amino acids. Germline loops: CDR1 LNHDA, CDR2 SQIVND (reference sequence). Trimming took 3 bases from V and 5 from J, leaving 11 bases between them. These data originate in a study of technical replicates of blood from a handful of donors. This chain uses TRBV19 with TRBJ2-7; possible D gene TRBD1, 7 bases. The material sequenced was PBMCs. The clonotype originates from a human donor in good health. Some clones in this sample may be carry-over from other donors' samples. CDR3 residues: CASSIGRGDEQYF. CDR3 sequence (DNA): TGTGCCAGTAGTATCGGCAGGGGGGACGAGCAGTACTTC.